The 15 T cell receptor beta chains below all came from one sample that was sequenced in a study of blood T cell repertoires in COVID-19 (TCRdb year 2020). Libraries were constructed by the immunoSEQ multiplex PCR assay. TCRdb holds this immuneACCESS table with in-frame rearrangements only. Some clones are missing; in checked studies, unresolved V genes explain under half, and the rest has no known cause. In all, the sample holds some 270,000 clones, and around 85% of those were seen once. 0.85% to 1% of the sample rests with the top ten. The sequenced sample consisted of peripheral blood. Source of these receptors: a human donor with COVID-19, enrolled during active disease. The donor label of this sample is uncertain.

The genes are TRBV2 and TRBJ2-1, with D possibly TRBD1 on 5 matching bases. V was pared by 7 bases and J by 7 bases, with 8 bases between. Per germline, CDR1 SNHLY and CDR2 FYNNEI. The CDR3 has 11 residues. DNA for the CDR3: TGTGCCAGCACAAGACAGAATGAGCAGTTCTTC. Residues: CASTRQNEQFF.

This clone was seen only a few times. CDR3 amino acids: CASSIGVMNTEAFF. The CDR3 nucleotides are TGTGCCAGTAGTATTGGAGTCATGAACACTGAAGCTTTCTTT. The chain carries TRBV19 and TRBJ1-1; no clear D. This CDR3 has 14 amino acids. Germline values: CDR1 LNHDA, CDR2 SQIVND (reference sequence). Trimming cost V 3 bases and J 0 bases, with 8 bases left between them.

About this clone: Within the sample, other DNA sequences also encode this same CDR3. The chain employs TRBV18 and TRBJ2-6, with a weak D call TRBD1 (5 bases). Trimming took off 3 bases at V and 4 bases at J, with 10 bases between the two ends. This CDR3 comprises 15 residues. The germline V gene encodes CDR1 KGHSH and CDR2 LQKENI. The CDR3 region has the DNA TGTGCCAGCTCACCCACAGGAGCCGGGGCCAACGTCCTGACTTTC. Protein product: CASSPTGAGANVLTF.

In its sample, this clone was seen a few times. The CDR3 region is CASSFRAGVRTEAFF. CDR3 sequence (DNA): TGTGCCAGCAGTTTTAGGGCAGGGGTAAGAACTGAAGCTTTCTTT. This chain connects TRBV27 to TRBJ1-1; TRBD1 might be the D (6 bases). The CDR3 spans 15 residues. Germline V gene lookup returns CDR1 MNHEY and CDR2 SMNVEV (reference sequence). V was shortened by 3 bases and J by 5 bases, with 16 bases between the two germline ends.

The chain joins TRBV28 to TRBJ1-2; the D is unclear. This CDR3 comprises 15 residues. The V end lost 5 bases, the J end lost 7 bases, and 20 bases lay between the germline ends. The germline gives CDR1 MDHEN, CDR2 SYDVKM. As DNA, the CDR3 is TGTGCCAGCAGTCCCCATCCGGCGGGGAAGGGTGGCTACACCTTC. It yields the protein CASSPHPAGKGGYTF.

V gene TRBV5-6 combines with J gene TRBJ1-1; TRBD1 matches at 10 bases. In germline, CDR1 is SGHDT, CDR2 YYEEEE. This CDR3 spans 19 amino acids. V dropped 3 bases and J dropped 3; count of bases not matched to a gene: 17. Written as DNA, the CDR3 is TGTGCCAGCAGCTCCCGTAGACAGGGGGCGGTCGGGGTAGACACTGAAGCTTTCTTT. This translates into CASSSRRQGAVGVDTEAFF.

The DNA of the CDR3 is TGCGCCAGCAGCCCGGGACAGGGGGGCAACGAGCAGTACTTC. Protein product: CASSPGQGGNEQYF. The rearrangement joins TRBV5-1 to TRBJ2-7; 11 positions agree with TRBD1. V shed 4 bases and J 5 bases; nucleotides not matched to a gene: 5. This CDR3 is built from 14 residues. Per germline, CDR1 SGHRS and CDR2 YFSETQ.

The CDR3 region has the DNA TGTGCCAGCAGCGAAAGGGGCTCCACTGAAGCTTTCTTT. Translated, it gives CASSERGSTEAFF. This chain connects TRBV27 to TRBJ1-1, with a possible D match to TRBD1 (5 bases). Trimming stripped 6 bases from V and 4 bases from J, with 12 bases between. Germline V gene sequence: CDR1 MNHEY, CDR2 SMNVEV (reference sequence). The CDR3 is 13 residues long.

This rearrangement joins TRBV2 to TRBJ2-1, with TRBD2 matching 9 bases. The CDR3 runs to 15 residues. Trimming took 7 bases from V and 6 from J; bases not matched to a gene: 10. The germline V gene encodes CDR1 SNHLY and CDR2 FYNNEI. CDR3 loop: CASIKGSSGSNEQFF. Written as DNA, the CDR3 is TGTGCCAGCATTAAAGGGAGTAGCGGGAGCAATGAGCAGTTCTTC.

This clone has more than one count but fewer than ten. The same CDR3 also results from other DNA sequences found in this sample. The chain carries TRBV7-2 and TRBJ1-6; D gene uncertain. CDR1 is SGHTA and CDR2 is FQGNSA in the germline V gene. The CDR3 has 15 residues. V lost 1 base and J 8 bases, leaving 12 bases between the germline ends. The CDR3, as DNA: TGTGCCAGCAGCTTAGAATCAGGCAGAGATTCACCCCTCCACTTT. It translates to CASSLESGRDSPLHF.

This chain joins TRBV6-5 and TRBJ1-1, with 8 positions matching TRBD1. The length of the CDR3 is 13 residues. Trimming cost V 5 bases and J 8 bases; bases outside gene matches: 7. From germline, CDR1 is MNHEY and CDR2 SVGAGI. CDR3 region: CASSPTRDREAFF. The CDR3 DNA is TGTGCCAGCAGTCCAACCCGGGACAGGGAAGCTTTCTTT.

The V gene is TRBV6-6, the J gene TRBJ1-4; 10 positions agree with TRBD1. The CDR3 is 17 residues long. V shed 5 bases, J shed 8 bases, and the junction held 14 bases outside the gene matches. CDR1 is MNHNY and CDR2 is SVGAGI in the germline V gene (reference sequence). The CDR3 is CASSPDRGLRAGEKLFF. The CDR3 DNA reads as TGTGCCAGCAGTCCCGACAGGGGGCTCCGTGCGGGGGAAAAACTGTTTTTT.

This clone was observed many times. The V and J genes are TRBV6-5 and TRBJ2-1; 11 positions match TRBD2. Trimming at V came to 7 bases and at J to 7 bases, leaving 9 bases not matched to a gene. The CDR3 extends over 15 amino acids. Germline CDR1 reads MNHEY; CDR2 reads SVGAGI. CDR3 amino acids: CASIRMLAGGNEQFF. For the CDR3, the DNA is TGTGCCAGCATTCGAATGCTAGCGGGAGGTAATGAGCAGTTCTTC.

The CDR3 DNA is TGTGCCAGCAGCAACCACGAGACAGATTCAACTAATGAAAAACTGTTTTTT. Protein sequence: CASSNHETDSTNEKLFF. The chain uses TRBV2 and TRBJ1-4, with D maybe TRBD1 (5 bases). Trimming took off 6 bases at V and 0 bases at J, with 17 bases between the two ends. CDR1 and CDR2 (germline): SNHLY, FYNNEI. This CDR3 is 17 amino acids long.

This chain uses TRBV12-3 or TRBV12-4 with TRBJ1-1; D perhaps matches TRBD1 (5 bases). Trimming stripped 3 bases from V and 9 bases from J, with 8 bases between. The CDR3 is made up of 11 amino acids. CDR3 region: CASSFRGKAFF. CDR3 DNA: TGTGCCAGCAGTTTTCGGGGGAAAGCTTTCTTT.